The 15 T cell receptor beta chains below all came from one sample that was sequenced in a study of T-cell reconstitution after alpha-beta-depleted transplantation in children. The library targeted TCRbeta and was prepared with unique molecular identifiers. TCRdb called the PCR reads again in MiXCR, with one record for every CDR3 protein. The sample lists about 980,000 distinct CDR3 sequences, roughly 29% occurring once. Sequencing used PBMCs, mostly from graft donor cells, obtained 360 days after TCRalphabeta/CD19-depleted stem cell transplant. These TCRs come from a boy younger than two who had a stem cell transplant for SCID, so the T cells may come from the graft donor.

The chain links TRBV27 to TRBJ2-5; tentative D call: TRBD2 (6 bases). From germline, CDR1 is MNHEY and CDR2 SMNVEV (reference sequence). This CDR3 comprises 16 residues. With 0 bases removed from V and 5 bases from J, the gap between germline ends came to 16 bases. CDR3 region: CASSLSIQAGFETQYF. CDR3 in DNA: TGTGCCAGCAGTTTATCGATACAGGCGGGGTTCGAGACCCAGTACTTC.

The V call is TRBV20-1, the J call TRBJ2-5; a weak D match, TRBD1 (6 bases). The CDR3 has 14 amino acids. Trimming stripped 6 bases from V and 4 bases from J, with 18 bases between. The germline CDR1 and CDR2 sequences are DFQATT and SNEGSKA (reference sequence). The DNA of the CDR3 is TGCAGTGCCTACTCTAGGGGGTCTGTAGAGACCCAGTACTTC. Protein product: CSAYSRGSVETQYF.

The chain uses TRBV7-9 and TRBJ2-1; D perhaps matches TRBD2 (5 bases). CDR3 size: 13 residues. The germline gives CDR1 SEHNR, CDR2 FQNEAQ (reference sequence). V was pared by 6 bases and J by 3 bases, with 9 bases between. The DNA for the CDR3 is TGTGCCAGCAGACGGGGAAACTACAATGAGCAGTTCTTC. Translated, it gives CASRRGNYNEQFF.

This sequence joins TRBV5-1 and TRBJ2-1, with 13 bases identical to TRBD2. The CDR3 covers 15 residues. The J segment lost 5 bases and the V segment lost 4 bases, leaving 3 bases of the junction unmatched. In germline, CDR1 is SGHRS, CDR2 YFSETQ. CDR3 protein: CASSRGTSGNNEQFF. The CDR3 nucleotides are TGCGCCAGCAGCAGGGGGACTAGCGGGAACAATGAGCAGTTCTTC.

The V and J genes are TRBV28 and TRBJ2-3; 11 nucleotides agree with TRBD2. This CDR3 comprises 16 residues. From germline, CDR1 is MDHEN and CDR2 SYDVKM. With 1 base clipped from V and 6 bases from J, the junction kept 6 bases outside the gene matches. The CDR3 region has the DNA TGTGCCAGCAGTTTATATAGCGGGGGGGATCTCGATACGCAGTATTTT. Protein: CASSLYSGGDLDTQYF. Variable domain in full (rest from reference TRBV28 and TRBJ2-3): DVKVTQSSRYLVKRTGEKVFLECVQDMDHENMFWYRQDPGLGLRLIYFSYDVKMKEKGDIPEGYSVSREKKERFSLILESASTNQTSMYLCASSLYSGGDLDTQYFGPGTRLTVL.

The rearrangement uses TRBV6-1 and TRBJ1-1; 8 bases agree with TRBD1. This CDR3 has 15 amino acids. CDR1 is MNHNS and CDR2 is SASEGT in the germline V gene. V lost 8 bases and J lost 9; bases outside the gene matches: 17. The CDR3 nucleotides are TGTGCCAGCGGACGGACAGGGATGGATCGTCGTCAAGCTTTCTTT. Translation: CASGRTGMDRRQAFF.

The sample holds a few counts of this clonotype. The chain has TRBV6-1 and TRBJ2-3; 7 bases are a match to TRBD2. With 10 bases clipped from V and 2 bases from J, the junction kept 6 bases outside the gene matches. The V gene's germline CDR1 is MNHNS and CDR2 SASEGT. The CDR3 is 13 amino acids. Here the CDR3 reads CATRAGHTDTQYF. CDR3 coding DNA: TGTGCCACCCGAGCGGGGCACACAGATACGCAGTATTTT.

This chain uses TRBV7-8 with TRBJ2-3; no definite D call. Germline assignment: CDR1 SGHVS and CDR2 FQNEAQ. V dropped 10 bases and J dropped 4 bases, with 15 bases sitting between them. This CDR3 region has 13 residues. CDR3 nucleotide sequence: TGTGCCACCCTCGCGAATGGTCCAGATACGCAGTATTTT. Protein sequence: CATLANGPDTQYF.

The chain combines TRBV5-1 with TRBJ2-2; D perhaps matches TRBD1 (6 bases). CDR3 length: 15 amino acids. CDR1 SGHRS and CDR2 YFSETQ come from the germline V gene. Trimming shortened V by 2 bases and J by 3 bases, and 11 bases separated the two germline ends. The DNA of the CDR3 is TGCGCCAGCAGCTTTCGTCCAGGGGACACCGGGGAGCTGTTTTTT. Its translation: CASSFRPGDTGELFF.

Only a few counts were recorded for this clonotype. The chain carries TRBV15 and TRBJ1-1; D unresolved. Germline values: CDR1 LNHNV, CDR2 YYDKDF (reference sequence). The CDR3 extends over 13 amino acids. V dropped 0 bases and J dropped 2 bases, with 4 bases sitting between them. In nucleotides, the CDR3 is TGTGCCACCAGCAGAGAAACTAACACTGAAGCTTTCTTT. This codes for CATSRETNTEAFF.

The V and J genes are TRBV5-1 and TRBJ2-5, with D perhaps matching TRBD1 (7 bases). The CDR3 totals 18 residues. V dropped 4 bases and J dropped 7 bases, with 29 bases sitting between them. Germline lookup yields CDR1 SGHRS and CDR2 YFSETQ. The CDR3 bases are TGCGCCAGCAGCGGAGGGCCGGGACAGCCTATTAATGGGGTGACCCAGTACTTC. Protein sequence: CASSGGPGQPINGVTQYF.

V usage is TRBV4-2 and J usage is TRBJ1-2; the D gene is possibly TRBD1 (5 bases). Germline CDR1 is LGHNA and CDR2 is YNFKEQ. The CDR3 loop spans 16 amino acids. The ends were cut back, 0 bases at V and 0 bases at J, with 11 bases in the middle. The CDR3 loop is CASSQDGQGSNYGYTF. The DNA for the CDR3 is TGTGCCAGCAGCCAAGATGGCCAGGGCTCTAACTATGGCTACACCTTC.

This clonotype was counted a few times. The chain joins TRBV7-6 to TRBJ2-1, with 7 bases aligning to TRBD1. The CDR3 covers 16 residues. Germline assignment: CDR1 SGHVS and CDR2 FNYEAQ. The J segment lost 0 bases and the V segment lost 5 bases, leaving 7 bases of the junction unmatched. DNA for the CDR3: TGTGCCAGCAGCGAAGACAGGGAGAGCTCCTACAATGAGCAGTTCTTC. Protein: CASSEDRESSYNEQFF.

The chain employs TRBV5-1 and TRBJ2-5; D is possibly TRBD2 (6 bases). This CDR3 comprises 16 residues. Germline V gives CDR1 SGHRS, CDR2 YFSETQ. V lost 0 bases and J lost 3, with 15 bases in between. The CDR3 DNA is TGCGCCAGCAGCTTGGAATCTGCGGGGAGAGAAGAGACCCAGTACTTC. Its protein is CASSLESAGREETQYF.

The V call is TRBV7-6, the J call TRBJ2-1; D perhaps matches TRBD2 (5 bases). V lost 5 bases to trimming and J lost 12 bases, with 20 bases between them. CDR3 length: 14 residues. CDR1 SGHVS and CDR2 FNYEAQ come from the germline V gene. CDR3 coding DNA: TGTGCCAGCAGCCTAGAGGGCATGGTTATTGGGCAGTTCTTC. This sequence encodes CASSLEGMVIGQFF. The variable domain in full, with the rest retrieved from reference TRBV7-6 and TRBJ2-1, is GAGVSQSPRYKVTKRGQDVALRCDPISGHVSLYWYRQALGQGPEFLTYFNYEAQQDKSGLPNDRFSAERPEGSISTLTIQRTEQRDSAMYRCASSLEGMVIGQFFGPGTRLTVL.